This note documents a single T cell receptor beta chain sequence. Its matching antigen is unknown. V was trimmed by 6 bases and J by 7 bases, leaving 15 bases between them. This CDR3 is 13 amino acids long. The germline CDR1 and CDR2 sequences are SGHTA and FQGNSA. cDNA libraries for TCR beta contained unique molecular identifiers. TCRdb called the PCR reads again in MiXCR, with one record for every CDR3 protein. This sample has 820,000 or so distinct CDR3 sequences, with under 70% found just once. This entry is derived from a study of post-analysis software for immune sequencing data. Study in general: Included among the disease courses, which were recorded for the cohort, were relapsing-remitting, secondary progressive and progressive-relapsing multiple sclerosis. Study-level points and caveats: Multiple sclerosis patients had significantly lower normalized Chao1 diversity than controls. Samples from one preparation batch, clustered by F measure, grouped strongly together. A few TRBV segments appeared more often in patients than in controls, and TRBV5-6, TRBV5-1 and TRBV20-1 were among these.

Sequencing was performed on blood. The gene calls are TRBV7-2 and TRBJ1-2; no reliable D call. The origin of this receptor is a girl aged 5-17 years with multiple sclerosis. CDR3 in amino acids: CASSQAGLVGYTF. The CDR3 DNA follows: TGTGCCAGCAGTCAAGCCGGGTTAGTTGGCTACACCTTC.